The 27 T cell receptor beta chains reported below all come from one sample, sequenced in a study of blood T cell repertoires in COVID-19. TCRdb's copy holds only in-frame clones and misses some; the assay was immunoSEQ multiplex PCR. Of 45,000 to 60,000 clones in the sample, around 84% were seen once. Sequencing input: peripheral blood. These receptors were collected from a woman aged 80 or older with acute or convalescent COVID-19.

The chain links TRBV19 to TRBJ2-7; 8 positions match TRBD2. The CDR3 covers 13 residues. Germline CDR1 LNHDA, CDR2 SQIVND (reference sequence). J was trimmed by 3 bases and V by 4 bases; bases with no gene match: 2. The CDR3 coding sequence is TGTGCCAGTAGTACGGCGGGGGGCTACGAGCAGTACTTC. This translates into CASSTAGGYEQYF.

V gene TRBV5-1 combines with J gene TRBJ1-4; the D is unclear. The V gene's germline CDR1 is SGHRS and CDR2 YFSETQ. CDR3 length: 15 amino acids. The ends were cut back, 0 bases at V and 6 bases at J, with 12 bases in the middle. The CDR3 region is CASSLVTNQYEKLFF. As DNA, the CDR3 is TGCGCCAGCAGCTTGGTGACAAATCAATATGAAAAACTGTTTTTT. Looking up the rest from reference TRBV5-1 and TRBJ1-4 gives the full variable domain: KAGVTQTPRYLIKTRGQQVTLSCSPISGHRSVSWYQQTPGQGLQFLFEYFSETQRNKGNFPGRFSGRQFSNSRSEMNVSTLELGDSALYLCASSLVTNQYEKLFFGSGTQLSVL.

V gene TRBV25-1 combines with J gene TRBJ2-3; TRBD2 aligns across 7 bases. The germline V gene encodes CDR1 MGHDK and CDR2 SYGVNS. After removal of 0 bases from V and 1 base from J, the junction contained 10 bases not matched to a gene. CDR3 length: 18 residues. The CDR3: CASSEYFRSLAGTDTQYF. The CDR3 region has the DNA TGTGCCAGCAGTGAATATTTCAGGTCTCTAGCGGGCACAGATACGCAGTATTTT.

This chain connects TRBV3-1 (or the pseudogene TRBV3-2) to TRBJ1-6, with 9 bases lining up with TRBD1. Losses at the gene ends were 5 bases for V and 6 bases for J; bases not matched to a gene: 2. The CDR3 sequence is 14 residues long. Germline V gene sequence: CDR1 LGHDT, CDR2 YNNKEL (reference sequence). The DNA for the CDR3 is TGTGCCAGCAGCGGGGGACAGGGTAATTCACCCCTCCACTTT. This sequence encodes CASSGGQGNSPLHF.

The chain combines TRBV24-1 with TRBJ2-3; 7 nucleotides align to TRBD1. V shed 9 bases, J shed 0 bases, and the junction held 5 bases outside the gene matches. Per the germline V gene, CDR1 is KGHDR and CDR2 is SFDVKD. This CDR3 region has 14 residues. CDR3 amino acids: CATRRDSSTDTQYF. The CDR3 DNA sequence: TGTGCCACCCGCAGGGACAGTAGCACAGATACGCAGTATTTT.

This chain links TRBV12-5 with TRBJ1-4; 8 nucleotides agree with TRBD1. Germline-derived CDR1 and CDR2 are LGHNT and FRNRAP. The CDR3 extends over 14 amino acids. The V and J ends lost 5 bases and 7 bases, in that order; junction bases with no gene match: 6. CDR3 sequence reads: CASGPGQGGEKLFF. Here the CDR3 DNA reads TGTGCTAGTGGTCCCGGACAGGGCGGTGAAAAACTGTTTTTT.

The chain is built from TRBV14 and TRBJ2-3; D call uncertain. Between the trimmed V and J ends, which lost 0 bases and 3 bases, there was a span of 16 bases. Germline CDR1 is SGHDN and CDR2 is FVKESK. This CDR3 contains 17 residues. CDR3 amino acids: CASSQEATNPRTDTQYF. The CDR3 nucleotides are TGTGCCAGCAGCCAAGAGGCGACCAACCCGAGGACAGATACGCAGTATTTT. The full variable domain, rest sourced from reference TRBV14 and TRBJ2-3, is EAGVTQFPSHSVIEKGQTVTLRCDPISGHDNLYWYRRVMGKEIKFLLHFVKESKQDESGMPNNRFLAERTGGTYSTLKVQPAELEDSGVYFCASSQEATNPRTDTQYFGPGTRLTVL.

The chain carries TRBV7-3 and TRBJ2-2; D uncertain. The CDR3 extends over 12 amino acids. Germline lookup yields CDR1 SGHTA and CDR2 FQGTGA. V was clipped by 5 bases and J by 6 bases, with 7 bases between them. The CDR3 DNA reads as TGTGCCAGCAGCCTAGATGCCGGGGAGCTGTTTTTT. It codes for CASSLDAGELFF.

This chain joins TRBV19 and TRBJ2-3; 7 bases are shared with TRBD1. CDR1 and CDR2 (germline): LNHDA, SQIVND (reference sequence). The CDR3 loop spans 15 amino acids. Trimming at V came to 4 bases and at J to 3 bases, leaving 7 bases not matched to a gene. CDR3 in amino acids: CASSTSDRRTDTQYF. The CDR3 bases are TGTGCCAGTAGTACCTCGGACAGGCGGACAGATACGCAGTATTTT.

This sequence joins TRBV30 and TRBJ2-1; possible D gene TRBD1, 5 bases. The CDR3 is 12 residues long. Looked up from germline, CDR1 is GTSNPN and CDR2 is SVGIG (reference sequence). V was trimmed by 0 bases and J by 12 bases, leaving 12 bases between them. DNA for the CDR3: TGTGCCTGGAGTGTAAAGTTCCAGGGGCAGTTCTTC. Amino acids: CAWSVKFQGQFF. The full variable domain, rest sourced from reference TRBV30 and TRBJ2-1, is SQTIHQWPATLVQPVGSPLSLECTVEGTSNPNLYWYRQAAGRGLQLLFYSVGIGQISSEVPQNLSASRPQDRQFILSSKKLLLSDSGFYLCAWSVKFQGQFFGPGTRLTVL.

The chain employs TRBV4-1 and TRBJ2-2; D might be TRBD2 (5 bases). CDR1 is MGHRA, CDR2 YSYEKL, per germline. Trimming cost V 3 bases and J 0 bases, with 20 bases left between them. The CDR3 runs 19 residues. CDR3: CASSQQEWRRLTNTGELFF. In DNA form, the CDR3 reads TGCGCCAGCAGCCAGCAGGAATGGAGGAGACTAACGAACACCGGGGAGCTGTTTTTT.

The J gene is TRBJ1-1, the V gene TRBV30; perhaps TRBD1 as D (6 bases). V was clipped by 2 bases and J by 4 bases, with 8 bases between them. Germline loops: CDR1 GTSNPN, CDR2 SVGIG (reference sequence). The CDR3 runs to 12 residues. This CDR3 is CAWSQGTTEAFF. The CDR3 nucleotides read TGTGCCTGGAGTCAGGGGACCACTGAAGCTTTCTTT.

This chain links TRBV4-2 with TRBJ2-7; 9 bases are a match to TRBD2. V gave up 0 bases and J gave up 1 base; unmatched junction bases: 7. The germline V gene encodes CDR1 LGHNA and CDR2 YNFKEQ. The CDR3 sequence is 17 residues long. The CDR3 nucleotides read TGTGCCAGCAGCCAAGAAGTCCTAGCGGGGCGATCCTACGAGCAGTACTTC. The encoded protein is CASSQEVLAGRSYEQYF.

This chain joins TRBV11-3 and TRBJ2-1; perhaps TRBD1 as D (6 bases). Germline V lookup: CDR1 SGHNT, CDR2 YENEEA. The CDR3 sequence is 17 residues long. Trimming shortened V by 1 base and J by 1 base, and 14 bases separated the two germline ends. DNA for the CDR3: TGTGCCAGCAGCTTAGGGGGACAAAACCCTTCCTACAATGAGCAGTTCTTC. This sequence encodes CASSLGGQNPSYNEQFF.

V usage is TRBV30 and J usage is TRBJ2-7; TRBD2 might be the D (5 bases). The CDR3 extends over 14 amino acids. Trimming shortened V by 6 bases and J by 1 base, and 16 bases separated the two germline ends. CDR1 and CDR2 (germline): GTSNPN, SVGIG (reference sequence). The CDR3 region is CACTRETTSYEQYF. The CDR3 region has the DNA TGTGCCTGTACCCGGGAAACTACATCCTACGAGCAGTACTTC. Supplemented by reference TRBV30 and TRBJ2-7, the full variable domain reads SQTIHQWPATLVQPVGSPLSLECTVEGTSNPNLYWYRQAAGRGLQLLFYSVGIGQISSEVPQNLSASRPQDRQFILSSKKLLLSDSGFYLCACTRETTSYEQYFGPGTRLTVT.

The chain carries TRBV11-3 and TRBJ2-7, with no clear D. CDR1 is SGHNT, CDR2 YENEEA, per germline. The CDR3 extends over 11 amino acids. Trimming left V 5 bases short and J 5 bases short, with 7 bases between. DNA of the CDR3: TGTGCCAGCAGCCTTCGGGACGAGCAGTACTTC. Translated, it gives CASSLRDEQYF.

This chain joins TRBV5-1 and TRBJ2-2; D may be TRBD2 (6 bases). CDR3 length: 14 amino acids. Germline lookup yields CDR1 SGHRS and CDR2 YFSETQ. Trimming pared 6 bases from V and 3 bases from J, leaving 12 bases between. The CDR3 region has the DNA TGCGCCAGCAACGGGACTCCCGACACCGGGGAGCTGTTTTTT. This sequence encodes CASNGTPDTGELFF.

The table lists this clone with a few counts. This chain links TRBV5-4 with TRBJ1-1; 9 bases line up with TRBD1. Germline V lookup: CDR1 SGHNT, CDR2 YYREEE (reference sequence). The CDR3 consists of 14 residues. Unmatched junction bases numbered 7, after V lost 4 bases and J lost 6 bases. The CDR3 sequence: CASSKGQGESEAFF. As DNA, the CDR3 is TGTGCCAGCAGCAAGGGACAGGGCGAATCTGAAGCTTTCTTT.

The CDR3 bases are TGTGCCAGCAGCTTACAGGGAAGCAATCAGCCCCAGCATTTT. This gives the protein CASSLQGSNQPQHF. The chain is built from TRBV7-9 and TRBJ1-5, with a possible D match to TRBD1 (5 bases). Germline CDR1 reads SEHNR; CDR2 reads FQNEAQ (reference sequence). With 2 bases removed from V and 1 base from J, the gap between germline ends came to 6 bases. The CDR3 extends over 14 amino acids.

This rearrangement joins TRBV9 to TRBJ2-3; TRBD2 aligns across 11 bases. Germline CDR1 is SGDLS and CDR2 is YYNGEE. After removal of 3 bases from V and 6 bases from J, the junction contained 18 bases not matched to a gene. The CDR3 is 19 residues long. CDR3 sequence (DNA): TGTGCCAGCAGCGCCATTATAACCACCTTAGCGGGGGGGCCGGATACGCAGTATTTT. As protein: CASSAIITTLAGGPDTQYF.

The V and J genes are TRBV7-3 and TRBJ2-3, with D possibly matching TRBD2 (6 bases). This CDR3 spans 12 amino acids. Germline loops: CDR1 SGHTA, CDR2 FQGTGA. V gave up 5 bases and J gave up 6 bases, with 9 bases separating them. The CDR3 nucleotides are TGTGCCAGCAGCCCCCGGGGGGATACGCAGTATTTT. It translates to CASSPRGDTQYF. Together with reference TRBV7-3 and TRBJ2-3, the CDR3 gives the full variable domain: GAGVSQTPSNKVTEKGKYVELRCDPISGHTALYWYRQSLGQGPEFLIYFQGTGAADDSGLPNDRFFAVRPEGSVSTLKIQRTERGDSAVYLCASSPRGDTQYFGPGTRLTVL.

This rearrangement joins TRBV11-2 to TRBJ1-6, with 8 nucleotides matching TRBD1. With V trimmed by 0 bases and J by 11 bases, 6 bases remained unmatched. The CDR3 covers 15 residues. Germline V gives CDR1 SGHAT, CDR2 FQNNGV. The CDR3 DNA sequence: TGTGCCAGCAGCTTAGAATCTGGGACAGGTCCACCCCTCCACTTT. This gives the protein CASSLESGTGPPLHF.

V and J are TRBV6-5 and TRBJ1-5, with 7 bases matching TRBD1. CDR1 is MNHEY, CDR2 SVGAGI, per germline. This CDR3 has 14 residues. Germline trimming cut 8 bases from V and 6 bases from J; bases unmatched to any gene: 10. CDR3 region: CASLDRDITQPQHF. The CDR3 DNA reads TGTGCCAGCCTCGACAGGGACATCACTCAGCCCCAGCATTTT.

This chain joins TRBV6-5 and TRBJ2-3, with D tentatively TRBD2 (7 bases). Per the germline V gene, CDR1 is MNHEY and CDR2 is SVGAGI. V lost 7 bases to trimming and J lost 4 bases, with 15 bases between them. This CDR3 is 14 amino acids long. CDR3 amino acids: CASINRGGADTQYF. CDR3 in DNA: TGTGCCAGCATAAATCGAGGGGGGGCAGATACGCAGTATTTT.

A single count supports this clone. This chain links TRBV29-1 with TRBJ1-2; D call uncertain. The CDR3 sequence is 13 residues long. V shed 6 bases and J shed 4 bases, with 15 bases lying between them. The germline V gene has CDR1 SQVTM and CDR2 ANQGSEA. The DNA for the CDR3 is TGCAGCGTCCTCCCGGGAGGGTCCTATGGCTACACCTTC. Its translation: CSVLPGGSYGYTF.

This clone occurred a few times. The genes are TRBV19 and TRBJ2-7, with D maybe TRBD2 (5 bases). CDR1 and CDR2 (germline): LNHDA, SQIVND (reference sequence). The CDR3 totals 14 residues. Trimming shortened V by 4 bases and J by 1 base, and 11 bases separated the two germline ends. CDR3 region: CASSRTGNSYEQYF. In DNA form, the CDR3 reads TGTGCCAGTAGTAGAACCGGGAATTCCTACGAGCAGTACTTC.

This chain links TRBV3-1 (or the pseudogene TRBV3-2) with TRBJ1-2; no clear D gene. V was clipped by 1 base and J by 1 base, with 10 bases between them. This CDR3 spans 15 amino acids. The germline V gene has CDR1 LGHDT and CDR2 YNNKEL (reference sequence). As DNA, the CDR3 is TGTGCCAGCAGCCAAGGTGTTGCGGATAACTATGGCTACACCTTC. As protein: CASSQGVADNYGYTF.